The rows below give T cell receptor beta chains drawn from one sample of a study of radiation and T cells in renal cell carcinoma. TCRdb keeps only in-frame clones here, not all; method: immunoSEQ multiplex PCR. The sample consists of some 130,000 clones, 70% to 90% of them appearing once. The sequencing used blood, collected from a patient whose treatment included radiotherapy and nephrectomy. The origin of the receptors is a woman aged 70-85 years with renal cell carcinoma. Each CDR3 is given with its conserved first and last residue. A D gene is named only where the DNA matches it firmly. Some rows have no size entry. The others give once, few or many, or a class for an expanded clone.

DNA,CDR3,J,size,length,D,V
TGTGCCAGCAGCCCCCAGACAGGGAAGAACTATGGCTACACCTTC,CASSPQTGKNYGYTF,TRBJ1-2,NA,15,TRBD1,TRBV7-6
TGTGCCTGGAGTGGACTCAAAGAAGCTTTCTTT,CAWSGLKEAFF,TRBJ1-1,NA,11,NA,TRBV30
TGTGCCAGCAGCTTAGAGGGCAGGGGAGGTGGCTACACCTTC,CASSLEGRGGGYTF,TRBJ1-2,NA,14,NA,TRBV7-9
TGTGCCAGCAGCCCGGACAGGGGACTCTATGGCTACACCTTC,CASSPDRGLYGYTF,TRBJ1-2,NA,14,TRBD1,TRBV5-4
TGTGCCAGTAGGAAGGGACAGGGGCATGGAGGCTACACCTTC,CASRKGQGHGGYTF,TRBJ1-2,NA,14,TRBD1,TRBV19
TGTGCCAGCAGTTCCCCCGCGGGACATGTTGCACCCCCCCTCCACTTT,CASSSPAGHVAPPLHF,TRBJ1-6,once,16,NA,TRBV28
TGTGCCAGCAAAGGTAGACAGGACTATGGCTACACCTTC,CASKGRQDYGYTF,TRBJ1-2,NA,13,NA,TRBV7-2
TGTGCCAGCAGCTTGGGGGCCAGCACCTACGAGCAGTACTTC,CASSLGASTYEQYF,TRBJ2-7,once,14,NA,TRBV5-6
TGTGCCAGCAGCTTGGGGGGTTTTGACACCATATATTTT,CASSLGGFDTIYF,TRBJ1-3,NA,13,NA,TRBV7-2
TGTGCCAGCAGCTTTTACGGGGGGGCAACCTACGAGCAGTACTTC,CASSFYGGATYEQYF,TRBJ2-7,NA,15,TRBD2,TRBV7-3
TGTGCCAGCAGCTCGAGTGTTAACACCATATATTTT,CASSSSVNTIYF,TRBJ1-3,NA,12,NA,TRBV11-2
TGTGCCAGCAGCCTCAATCCGGGACAGGACCGAGAGACCCAGTACTTC,CASSLNPGQDRETQYF,TRBJ2-5,NA,16,TRBD1,TRBV4-2
TGCGCCAGCAGCTTGGAAACAGATAACACCGGGGAGCTGTTTTTT,CASSLETDNTGELFF,TRBJ2-2,NA,15,NA,TRBV5-1
TGTGCCAGCAGCCAACGCCGGGACTATAACACTGAAGCTTTCTTT,CASSQRRDYNTEAFF,TRBJ1-1,once,15,NA,TRBV11-1
TGTGCCAGCCAGACAGGCCAGGGGGCGCGAGAGACCCAGTACTTC,CASQTGQGARETQYF,TRBJ2-5,NA,15,TRBD1,TRBV6-1
TGCGCCAGCAGCCAAGATCCAGGGGGGACCTATAATTCACCCCTCCACTTT,CASSQDPGGTYNSPLHF,TRBJ1-6,NA,17,TRBD1,TRBV4-1
TGTGCCAGCAGTCCCCGACTAGCGGACACAGATACGCAGTATTTT,CASSPRLADTDTQYF,TRBJ2-3,NA,15,TRBD2,TRBV2
TGTGCCAGCAGCTTCCAAAACATTCAGTACTTC,CASSFQNIQYF,TRBJ2-4,NA,11,NA,TRBV7-2
TGTGCCAGCAGCTCCGGACAGAGCCTCAGCACAGATACGCAGTATTTT,CASSSGQSLSTDTQYF,TRBJ2-3,once,16,NA,TRBV7-2
TGTGCCAGCAGGACAGGGGGAAGCAATCAGCCCCAGCATTTT,CASRTGGSNQPQHF,TRBJ1-5,NA,14,TRBD1,TRBV28
TGTGCCAGCAGCTTGCGAGCAGCCAATGAGCAGTTCTTC,CASSLRAANEQFF,TRBJ2-1,once,13,NA,TRBV5-8
TGTGCCAGTAGTATAAGTGGTCAGCACGCGGATACGCAGTATTTT,CASSISGQHADTQYF,TRBJ2-3,NA,15,NA,TRBV19
TGTGCCAGCAGTCAAATAGCGGGGGGGCCGGGCACCGGGGAGCTGTTTTTT,CASSQIAGGPGTGELFF,TRBJ2-2,NA,17,TRBD2,TRBV27
TGTGCCATTGGGACAGGCACTGGAAACACCATATATTTT,CAIGTGTGNTIYF,TRBJ1-3,NA,13,TRBD1,TRBV10-3
TGTGCCAGCAGTGGCGGGACGCCCACCGGCTACACCTTC,CASSGGTPTGYTF,TRBJ1-2,NA,13,NA,TRBV7-8
TGTGCCAGCACCCTCCGGGTCTCGGATACGCAGTATTTT,CASTLRVSDTQYF,TRBJ2-3,NA,13,NA,TRBV7-2
TGTGCCAGCATCCCCCAGGGACACGGTAATTCACCCCTCCACTTT,CASIPQGHGNSPLHF,TRBJ1-6,few,15,NA,TRBV2
TGCGCCAGCAGCCTGACAGGGTTACGTGAAAACACCATATATTTT,CASSLTGLRENTIYF,TRBJ1-3,NA,15,TRBD1,TRBV5-1
TGTGCCAGCTCACCAGTTAAAAGCAATCAGCCCCAGCATTTT,CASSPVKSNQPQHF,TRBJ1-5,once,14,NA,TRBV18
TGTGCCAGTAGTATAGATCACGGTAGCACAGATACGCAGTATTTT,CASSIDHGSTDTQYF,TRBJ2-3,NA,15,NA,TRBV19
TGTGCCAGCAGCTCGCCCCACAGGGAAGAGAGAACTGAAGCTTTCTTT,CASSSPHREERTEAFF,TRBJ1-1,NA,16,NA,TRBV7-4
TGTGCCAGTAGTATACCCCTCGGGGACAGGGGTACTTCAAATCAGCCCCAGCATTTT,CASSIPLGDRGTSNQPQHF,TRBJ1-5,NA,19,TRBD1,TRBV19
TGCGCCAGCAGCCACCGGCCAGGGGGGCCCATTCCCTACGAGCAGTACTTC,CASSHRPGGPIPYEQYF,TRBJ2-7,NA,17,NA,TRBV4-1
TGTGCCAGCACCGGACAGTTGTATAATTCACCCCTCCACTTT,CASTGQLYNSPLHF,TRBJ1-6,NA,14,NA,TRBV2
TGTGCCAGCAGCCGGGACAGGGGTGGGACTGAAGCTTTCTTT,CASSRDRGGTEAFF,TRBJ1-1,few,14,TRBD1,TRBV19
TGTGCCTCGTGGGGCCTCGGGCAGGGTCATGGCGAGCAGTTCTTC,CASWGLGQGHGEQFF,TRBJ2-1,NA,15,NA,TRBV6-1
TGTGCCAGCAGTTACTTCGGAAACACTGAAGCTTTCTTT,CASSYFGNTEAFF,TRBJ1-1,NA,13,NA,TRBV6-5
TGTGCCAGCAGCCCAATAGGGACAGGGGGCTGGGAGACCCAGTACTTC,CASSPIGTGGWETQYF,TRBJ2-5,NA,16,TRBD1,TRBV7-2
TGTGCCATCAGTGACCCAAGACAGGGGAGGGCTGAAGCTTTCTTT,CAISDPRQGRAEAFF,TRBJ1-1,NA,15,TRBD1,TRBV10-3
TGTGCCTGGGACAGGAAGGAGGAGCAGTACTTC,CAWDRKEEQYF,TRBJ2-5,NA,11,NA,TRBV30
TGTGCCAGCAGTCCGCAGGGGGCGTCCTATAATTCACCCCTCCACTTT,CASSPQGASYNSPLHF,TRBJ1-6,NA,16,TRBD1,TRBV28
TGTGCCAGCAGTTCGCCGGGACAGTGGTACGAGCAGTACTTC,CASSSPGQWYEQYF,TRBJ2-7,NA,14,TRBD1,TRBV6-5
TGCGCCAGCAGTCCTTGCAGCGGGACAGCGAAAGATACGCAGTATTTT,CASSPCSGTAKDTQYF,TRBJ2-3,NA,16,NA,TRBV23-1
TGCGCCAGCAGCCAAGAGGAAGGGTCCTATGGCTACACCTTC,CASSQEEGSYGYTF,TRBJ1-2,NA,14,NA,TRBV4-3
TGTGCCAGCAGCGTACGCCTCACCTCCACAGATACGCAGTATTTT,CASSVRLTSTDTQYF,TRBJ2-3,NA,15,NA,TRBV5-6
TGTGCCACCAGCTCGCGGAGAGGGAATGAGCAGTTCTTC,CATSSRRGNEQFF,TRBJ2-1,NA,13,NA,TRBV15
TGTGCCAGCAGCTTCAAAATGAACACTGAAGCTTTCTTT,CASSFKMNTEAFF,TRBJ1-1,NA,13,NA,TRBV7-2
TGTGCCAGCAGTTACGTGGGGCAGGGGGCCGGGGAGCTGTTTTTT,CASSYVGQGAGELFF,TRBJ2-2,NA,15,TRBD1,TRBV6-6
TGTGCCAGCAGCCAATTATGGGGAGGTTCACCCCTCCACTTT,CASSQLWGGSPLHF,TRBJ1-6,few,14,NA,TRBV14
TGCGCCAGCAGTCGGGACAAAAACACCGGGGAGCTGTTTTTT,CASSRDKNTGELFF,TRBJ2-2,NA,14,NA,TRBV5-1